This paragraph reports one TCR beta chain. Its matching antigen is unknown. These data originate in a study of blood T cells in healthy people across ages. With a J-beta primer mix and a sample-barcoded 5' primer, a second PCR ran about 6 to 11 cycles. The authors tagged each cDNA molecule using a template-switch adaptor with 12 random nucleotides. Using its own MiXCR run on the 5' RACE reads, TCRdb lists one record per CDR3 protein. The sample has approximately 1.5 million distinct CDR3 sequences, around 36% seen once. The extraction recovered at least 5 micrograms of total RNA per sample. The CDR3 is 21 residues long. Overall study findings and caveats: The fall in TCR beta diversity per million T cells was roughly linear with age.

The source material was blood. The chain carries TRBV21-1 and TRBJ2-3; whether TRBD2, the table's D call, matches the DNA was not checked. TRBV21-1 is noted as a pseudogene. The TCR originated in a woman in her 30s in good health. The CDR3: CASSKVVGLAGGPQNTDTQYF. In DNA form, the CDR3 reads TGTGCCAGCAGCAAAGTAGTTGGGCTAGCGGGGGGCCCGCAGAACACAGATACGCAGTATTTT.